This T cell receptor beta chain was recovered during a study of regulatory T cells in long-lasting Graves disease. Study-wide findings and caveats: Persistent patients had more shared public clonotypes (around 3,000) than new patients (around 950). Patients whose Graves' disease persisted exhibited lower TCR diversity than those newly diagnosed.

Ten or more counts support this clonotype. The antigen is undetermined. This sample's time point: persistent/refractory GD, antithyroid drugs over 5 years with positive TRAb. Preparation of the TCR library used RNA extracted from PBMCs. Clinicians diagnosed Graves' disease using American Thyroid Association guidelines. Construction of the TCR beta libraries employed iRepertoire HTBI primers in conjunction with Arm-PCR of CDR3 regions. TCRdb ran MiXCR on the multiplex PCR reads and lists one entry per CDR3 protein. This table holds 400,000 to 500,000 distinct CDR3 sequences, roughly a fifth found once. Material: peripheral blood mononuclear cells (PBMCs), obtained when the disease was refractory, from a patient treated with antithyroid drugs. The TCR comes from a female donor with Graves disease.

The CDR3 coding sequence is TGTGCCAGCAGCCAAAAACAGGGAACTGAAGCTTTCTTT. Encoded protein: CASSQKQGTEAFF. V usage is TRBV3-1 and J usage is TRBJ1-1; TRBD1 might be the D (6 bases). Germline lookup yields CDR1 LGHDT and CDR2 YNNKEL (reference sequence). The V end was cut by 2 bases, the J end by 5 bases, with 9 bases between. The CDR3 is 13 residues long.